This T cell receptor (beta chain) is from a study of brain T cells in children with intractable seizures. Libraries were prepared by immunoSEQ multiplex PCR; TCRdb keeps only in-frame clonotypes and omits some of them. The sample carries under 150,000 clones, around 94% recorded once. The V gene's germline CDR1 is SEHNR and CDR2 FQNEAQ (reference sequence). CDR3 length equals 14 residues. V dropped 1 base and J dropped 4 bases, with 10 bases sitting between them. The chain uses TRBV7-9 and TRBJ1-2; tentative D call: TRBD1 (6 bases). This sequence was found in a boy in the first two years of life with hemimegalencephaly and intractable seizures. The source material was peripheral blood, sampled at surgery. This chain's CDR3 is CASSLVGGAYGYTF. The CDR3 DNA is TGTGCCAGCAGCTTAGTAGGGGGGGCCTATGGCTACACCTTC. Based on the CDR3 plus reference TRBV7-9 and TRBJ1-2, the full variable domain is DTGVSQNPRHKITKRGQNVTFRCDPISEHNRLYWYRQTLGQGPEFLTYFQNEAQLEKSRLLSDRFSAERPKGSFSTLEIQRTEQGDSAMYLCASSLVGGAYGYTFGSGTRLTVV.